Here is one TCR beta chain with its context. Its antigen is not identified. This specimen comes from a study of shared clonotypes between healthy human individuals. On the study more broadly: CD4 naive cells filled three plates per donor, CD4 memory three, CD8 naive two and CD8 memory one.

Germline V lookup: CDR1 MNHEY, CDR2 SMNVEV (reference sequence). The CDR3 contains 15 residues. Trimming shortened V by 4 bases and J by 4 bases, and 11 bases separated the two germline ends. Findings and limits, study-wide: Some clonotypes were shared by all four sorted-subset donors, while others were not shared. The non-shared ones had lower generation probabilities than the shared ones. Naive CD4 clonotype sharing across several donors was about 5%.

The method was immunoSEQ multiplex PCR; TCRdb's version includes in-frame clones alone and lacks a portion of them. The sample shows 2 million to 2.5 million clones, about 92% of them seen only once. The sequenced sample was naive CD4+ T cells from PBMCs. The subset was: CD45RA+ positively selected. The chain has TRBV27 and TRBJ2-6; weak D call: TRBD1 (5 bases). This clonotype originated in a man between 18 and 29 years old in good health. Some clones in this sample may be carry-over from other donors' samples. The CDR3 DNA reads TGTGCCAGCAGTTCCCTAGGGGTAGGGGCCAACGTCCTGACTTTC. It translates to CASSSLGVGANVLTF.